This TCR beta chain was identified in a study of T cell changes during pregnancy in multiple sclerosis. Trimming removed 1 base from V and 0 bases from J, with 16 bases in between. Looked up from germline, CDR1 is LGHNA and CDR2 is YSLEER. CDR3 length: 18 amino acids. Repertoires were generated with immunoSEQ multiplex PCR, while TCRdb's copy carries only in-frame clones and drops some. The table includes about 38,000 clones, around nine tenths detected once. The rearrangement joins TRBV4-3 to TRBJ1-3; unclear D gene. This clonotype was sampled from a female donor in good health, enrolled as a control in a pregnancy study. Sequences were derived from CD4+ T cells from peripheral blood mononuclear cells, sampled after pregnancy. DNA for the CDR3: TGCGCCAGCAGCCAAGTTTTAGGAGGGCATTTCTCTGGAAACACCATATATTTT. Its protein is CASSQVLGGHFSGNTIYF.